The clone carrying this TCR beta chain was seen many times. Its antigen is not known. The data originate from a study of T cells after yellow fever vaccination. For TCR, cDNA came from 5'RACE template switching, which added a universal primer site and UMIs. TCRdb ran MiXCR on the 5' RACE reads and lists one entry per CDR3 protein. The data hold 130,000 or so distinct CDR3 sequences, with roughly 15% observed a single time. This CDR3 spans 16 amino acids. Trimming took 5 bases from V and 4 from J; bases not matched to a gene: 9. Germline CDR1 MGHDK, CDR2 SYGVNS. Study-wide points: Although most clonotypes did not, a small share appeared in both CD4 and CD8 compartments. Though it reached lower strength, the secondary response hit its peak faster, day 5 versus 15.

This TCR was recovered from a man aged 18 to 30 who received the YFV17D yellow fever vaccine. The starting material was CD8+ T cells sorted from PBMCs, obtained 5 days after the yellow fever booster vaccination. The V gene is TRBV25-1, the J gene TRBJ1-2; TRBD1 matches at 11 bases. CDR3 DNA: TGTGCCAGCAGTCCGGGACAGGGGGAGTGGGGCTATGGCTACACCTTC. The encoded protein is CASSPGQGEWGYGYTF.